This entry describes one T cell receptor (beta chain). Its antigen is not known. Time point given: patch test 1, 2 weeks after DPC sensitization. Documented treatment: therapeutic diphenylcyclopropenone sensitization with weekly scalp DPC. Library preparation tagged each individual cDNA molecule with a unique molecular identifier. TCRdb recomputed calls from the RACE reads with MiXCR, one row per CDR3 protein. The table records around 110,000 distinct CDR3 sequences, 12% of them present only once. This sample is drawn from a study of human T cells and chemical hapten exposure. At the level of the study: The study traced per-sample TCR yield variation mainly to small differences in pooled library volumes.

Findings and caveats of the study: Among expanded TCRs, significantly more large CDR3 similarity clusters formed than among controls.

Germline V lookup: CDR1 KGHSH, CDR2 LQKENI. The CDR3 extends over 15 amino acids. The V gene lost 2 bases and the J gene lost 5 bases, with 13 bases spanning the gap. The receptor's source is a woman in her forties or fifties with alopecia areata. Some clones in this sample may be carry-over from other donors' samples. Sequenced material: whole blood, taken in connection with sensitization to the hapten diphenylcyclopropenone (DPC). The gene calls are TRBV18 and TRBJ1-5; D perhaps matches TRBD1 (6 bases). In DNA form, the CDR3 reads TGTGCCAGCTCACCAAGCAGGGGAGGGGATCAGCCCCAGCATTTT. Translated, it gives CASSPSRGGDQPQHF. The complete variable domain, with remaining parts taken from reference TRBV18 and TRBJ1-5, reads NAGVMQNPRHLVRRRGQEARLRCSPMKGHSHVYWYRQLPEEGLKFMVYLQKENIIDESGMPKERFSAEFPKEGPSILRIQQVVRGDSAAYFCASSPSRGGDQPQHFGDGTRLSIL.